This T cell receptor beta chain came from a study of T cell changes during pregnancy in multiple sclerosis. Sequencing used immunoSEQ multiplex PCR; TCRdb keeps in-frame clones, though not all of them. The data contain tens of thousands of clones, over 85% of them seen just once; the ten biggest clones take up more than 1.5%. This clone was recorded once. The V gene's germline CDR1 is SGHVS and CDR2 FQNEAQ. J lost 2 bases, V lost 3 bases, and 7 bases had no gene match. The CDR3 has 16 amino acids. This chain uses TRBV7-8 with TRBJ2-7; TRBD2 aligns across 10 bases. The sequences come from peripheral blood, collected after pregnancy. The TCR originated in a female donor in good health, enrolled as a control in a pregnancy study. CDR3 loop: CASSFRLAGVTYEQYF. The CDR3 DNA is TGTGCCAGCAGCTTTCGTCTAGCGGGGGTTACCTACGAGCAGTACTTC. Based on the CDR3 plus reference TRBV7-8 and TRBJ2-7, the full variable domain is GAGVSQSPRYKVAKRGQDVALRCDPISGHVSLFWYQQALGQGPEFLTYFQNEAQLDKSGLPSDRFFAERPEGSVSTLKIQRTQQEDSAVYLCASSFRLAGVTYEQYFGPGTRLTVT.